A single sample gave rise to the 29 T cell receptor beta chains below, sequenced in a study of neoadjuvant anti-PD-1 for oral cavity cancer. As for time point: after neoadjuvant nivolumab, at surgical resection. Sequencing used immunoSEQ multiplex PCR; TCRdb keeps in-frame clones, though not all of them. The data show about 68,000 clones, with about 85% seen just once and around 3.2% held by the top ten. This specimen consisted of PBMCs, obtained after nivolumab (anti-PD-1) treatment. The source of these receptors is a person aged 35-79 years with oral cavity squamous cell carcinoma.

The chain couples TRBV9 to TRBJ2-3, with TRBD2 matching 8 bases. Trimming cost V 1 base and J 3 bases; bases outside gene matches: 7. Germline V gene data show CDR1 as SGDLS and CDR2 as YYNGEE. The CDR3 is 16 residues long. The CDR3 loop is CASSVLDGRGTDTQYF. For the CDR3, the DNA is TGTGCCAGCAGCGTACTTGACGGGAGGGGGACAGATACGCAGTATTTT. The variable domain in full, completed from reference TRBV9 and TRBJ2-3, reads DSGVTQTPKHLITATGQRVTLRCSPRSGDLSVYWYQQSLDQGLQFLIQYYNGEERAKGNILERFSAQQFPDLHSELNLSSLELGDSALYFCASSVLDGRGTDTQYFGPGTRLTVL.

The chain carries TRBV11-3 and TRBJ2-7; 9 nucleotides line up with TRBD1. The V and J ends lost 0 bases and 5 bases, in that order; junction bases with no gene match: 5. CDR1 and CDR2 from the germline V gene are SGHNT and YENEEA. The CDR3 spans 15 residues. The CDR3 loop reads CASSLDPGQGNEQYF. The CDR3 DNA is TGTGCCAGCAGCTTAGATCCGGGACAGGGTAACGAGCAGTACTTC.

The CDR3 loop is CAISESGLAGGGDTQYF. DNA of the CDR3: TGTGCCATCAGTGAGTCCGGACTAGCGGGAGGGGGAGATACGCAGTATTTT. This chain uses TRBV10-3 with TRBJ2-3, with 15 bases identical to TRBD2. This CDR3 comprises 17 residues. V trimming: 0 bases; J trimming: 5 bases; junction bases outside the gene matches: 3. The V gene's germline CDR1 is ENHRY and CDR2 SYGVKD.

The chain is built from TRBV28 and TRBJ2-2; D might be TRBD1 or TRBD2, each matching 5 bases. The germline V and J ends were trimmed by 11 bases and 1 base, with 14 bases remaining between them. Germline V lookup: CDR1 MDHEN, CDR2 SYDVKM. The CDR3 is 14 residues long. The CDR3: CAADEGLNTGELFF. CDR3 DNA: TGTGCCGCGGACGAGGGGCTGAACACCGGGGAGCTGTTTTTT.

The V call is TRBV7-2, the J call TRBJ1-1; D is perhaps TRBD1 (6 bases). Per germline, CDR1 SGHTA and CDR2 FQGNSA. CDR3 length equals 16 residues. V was trimmed by 0 bases and J by 7 bases, leaving 18 bases between them. The CDR3 DNA reads as TGTGCCAGCAGCTTAGCTCTTATTGTGGGGGCAGATGAAGCTTTCTTT. Translated, it gives CASSLALIVGADEAFF.

The chain links TRBV6-1 to TRBJ2-3; D is possibly TRBD2 (5 bases). CDR3 length: 16 amino acids. Germline V CDR1 and CDR2: MNHNS, SASEGT. V was shortened by 0 bases and J by 6 bases, with 16 bases between the two germline ends. CDR3 sequence reads: CASSEATSLASDTQYF. The CDR3 DNA reads as TGTGCCAGCAGTGAAGCGACCTCTCTAGCTAGTGATACGCAGTATTTT.

This sequence joins TRBV20-1 and TRBJ1-1; D call uncertain. The CDR3 spans 11 residues. The V end lost 5 bases, the J end lost 2 bases, and 6 bases lay between the germline ends. Germline lookup yields CDR1 DFQATT and CDR2 SNEGSKA (reference sequence). CDR3 sequence (DNA): TGCAGTGCTTGGAAAAACACTGAAGCTTTCTTT. Its translation: CSAWKNTEAFF.

This clone was counted only a few times. The gene calls are TRBV7-3 and TRBJ2-1; 7 nucleotides match TRBD2. This CDR3 contains 15 residues. Germline loops: CDR1 SGHTA, CDR2 FQGTGA. V was pared by 5 bases and J by 5 bases, with 9 bases of the junction left unmatched. CDR3 in amino acids: CASSRSGPPDNEQFF. In nucleotides, the CDR3 is TGTGCCAGCAGCCGTAGCGGGCCTCCCGACAATGAGCAGTTCTTC.

This clone is judged medium-sized. Different DNA sequences within this sample yield the same CDR3. J is TRBJ2-5 and V is TRBV7-9; the D gene is possibly TRBD1 (6 bases). The V and J ends lost 1 base and 4 bases respectively, with 10 bases between them. The CDR3 is 14 residues long. CDR1 and CDR2 from the germline V gene are SEHNR and FQNEAQ (reference sequence). The CDR3 sequence is CASSLDGGGETQYF. CDR3 DNA: TGTGCCAGCAGCTTAGATGGGGGCGGAGAGACCCAGTACTTC.

The chain is built from TRBV30 and TRBJ2-1; D gene ambiguous. Germline V gene data show CDR1 as GTSNPN and CDR2 as SVGIG (reference sequence). The CDR3 extends over 13 amino acids. V lost 8 bases, J lost 5 bases, and 16 bases lay in between. The CDR3 protein is CAGKWDRNNEQFF. CDR3 bases: TGTGCCGGGAAGTGGGATCGAAACAATGAGCAGTTCTTC.

V and J are TRBV5-1 and TRBJ2-1; the D is unclear. The CDR3 sequence is 12 residues long. The germline CDR1 and CDR2 sequences are SGHRS and YFSETQ. The V end was cut by 0 bases, the J end by 10 bases, with 8 bases between. CDR3 loop: CASSLDGSEQFF. Written as DNA, the CDR3 is TGCGCCAGCAGCTTGGACGGGTCGGAGCAGTTCTTC.

The chain combines TRBV6-5 with TRBJ2-2, with 9 bases fitting TRBD1. The CDR3 consists of 15 residues. Germline V gene data show CDR1 as MNHEY and CDR2 as SVGAGI. V was pared by 6 bases and J by 5 bases, with 7 bases of the junction left unmatched. CDR3 sequence reads: CASSYRGQWTGELFF. The CDR3, as DNA: TGTGCCAGCAGCTACAGGGGGCAGTGGACCGGGGAGCTGTTTTTT.

A single count supports this clone. The chain has TRBV6-1 and TRBJ1-2; TRBD1 agrees at 7 bases. Looked up from germline, CDR1 is MNHNS and CDR2 is SASEGT. With V trimmed by 6 bases and J by 0 bases, 4 bases remained unmatched. The CDR3 is made up of 14 amino acids. As DNA, the CDR3 is TGTGCCAGCAGGCCGGGACAGACTAACTATGGCTACACCTTC. Its protein is CASRPGQTNYGYTF.

The gene calls are TRBV28 and TRBJ2-4; tentatively, D is TRBD1 (5 bases). Trimming shortened V by 5 bases and J by 8 bases, and 16 bases separated the two germline ends. CDR1 is MDHEN and CDR2 is SYDVKM in the germline V gene. The CDR3 runs 14 residues. The CDR3 DNA is TGTGCCAGCAGTCTCCAGGGTCGGTCGGACATTCAGTACTTC. Amino acid sequence: CASSLQGRSDIQYF.

The J gene is TRBJ2-7, the V gene TRBV15; possible D gene TRBD2, 5 bases. Germline values: CDR1 LNHNV, CDR2 YYDKDF (reference sequence). Between the trimmed V and J ends, which lost 3 bases and 0 bases, there was a span of 9 bases. CDR3 length: 14 residues. CDR3 DNA sequence: TGTGCCACCAGCAGGGACTCAAGCTCCTACGAGCAGTACTTC. Encoded protein: CATSRDSSSYEQYF.

The chain recombines TRBV28 with TRBJ2-2; D possibly matches TRBD1 or TRBD2 (5 bases each). The CDR3 consists of 14 residues. Germline CDR1 MDHEN, CDR2 SYDVKM. The V end lost 5 bases, the J end lost 3 bases, and 10 bases lay between the germline ends. This CDR3 reads CASSPGRYTGELFF. The CDR3 DNA sequence: TGTGCCAGCAGTCCGGGACGCTACACCGGGGAGCTGTTTTTT.

V gene TRBV7-9 combines with J gene TRBJ1-2; 9 bases are shared with TRBD1. The germline V gene has CDR1 SEHNR and CDR2 FQNEAQ (reference sequence). The CDR3 has 14 amino acids. J was trimmed by 8 bases and V by 2 bases; bases with no gene match: 6. The CDR3, as DNA: TGTGCCAGCAGCTTAACGGGACAGGGTATAGGCTACACCTTC. Its translation: CASSLTGQGIGYTF. The full variable domain, with the rest looked up from reference TRBV7-9 and TRBJ1-2, is DTGVSQNPRHKITKRGQNVTFRCDPISEHNRLYWYRQTLGQGPEFLTYFQNEAQLEKSRLLSDRFSAERPKGSFSTLEIQRTEQGDSAMYLCASSLTGQGIGYTFGSGTRLTVV.

The rearrangement links TRBV6-1 to TRBJ2-3; 9 bases match TRBD2. The CDR3 is made up of 14 amino acids. V lost 7 bases and J lost 3; bases outside the gene matches: 5. In germline, CDR1 is MNHNS, CDR2 SASEGT. CDR3 nucleotides: TGTGCCAGCAATGGCGGGAGGGGGACAGATACGCAGTATTTT. It is translated as CASNGGRGTDTQYF.

The V and J genes are TRBV9 and TRBJ2-1; a weak D match, TRBD1 (5 bases). The V and J ends lost 0 bases and 10 bases respectively, with 11 bases between them. The germline gives CDR1 SGDLS, CDR2 YYNGEE. This CDR3 comprises 13 residues. The CDR3 reads CASSVGQTPEQFF. CDR3 coding DNA: TGTGCCAGCAGCGTAGGACAGACCCCGGAGCAGTTCTTC.

The rearrangement links TRBV28 to TRBJ2-3; D perhaps matches TRBD1 (6 bases). The germline CDR1 and CDR2 sequences are MDHEN and SYDVKM. The CDR3 contains 14 residues. The V end was cut by 5 bases, the J end by 6 bases, with 15 bases between. The DNA of the CDR3 is TGTGCCAGCAGTGAGGGTAATAGGGGGGATACGCAGTATTTT. Amino acid sequence: CASSEGNRGDTQYF.

This rearrangement joins TRBV30 to TRBJ2-3, with a weak D call TRBD2 (6 bases). This CDR3 contains 14 residues. The V end was cut by 1 base, the J end by 3 bases, with 11 bases between. CDR1 and CDR2 from the germline V gene are GTSNPN and SVGIG (reference sequence). CDR3 sequence (DNA): TGTGCCTGGAGTGCGGGAGTGGGGACAGATACGCAGTATTTT. It encodes CAWSAGVGTDTQYF. Together with reference TRBV30 and TRBJ2-3, the CDR3 gives the full variable domain: SQTIHQWPATLVQPVGSPLSLECTVEGTSNPNLYWYRQAAGRGLQLLFYSVGIGQISSEVPQNLSASRPQDRQFILSSKKLLLSDSGFYLCAWSAGVGTDTQYFGPGTRLTVL.

The chain couples TRBV29-1 to TRBJ2-5, with D maybe TRBD2 (5 bases). Germline V lookup: CDR1 SQVTM, CDR2 ANQGSEA. This CDR3 contains 13 residues. Deletions cut 5 bases from V and 5 bases from J, with 15 bases between. CDR3 in DNA: TGCAGCGTTCAGGACTCCCGATGGGAGACCCAGTACTTC. It yields the protein CSVQDSRWETQYF.

This chain uses TRBV28 with TRBJ2-5, with 9 positions matching TRBD1. Germline V gene data show CDR1 as MDHEN and CDR2 as SYDVKM. The trim removed 7 bases at V and 1 base at J, leaving 7 bases unmatched. CDR3 length: 15 residues. The CDR3 is CASNRGRSGQETQYF. The CDR3 nucleotides are TGTGCCAGCAACAGGGGGCGCTCGGGCCAAGAGACCCAGTACTTC. Based on the CDR3 plus reference TRBV28 and TRBJ2-5, the full variable domain is DVKVTQSSRYLVKRTGEKVFLECVQDMDHENMFWYRQDPGLGLRLIYFSYDVKMKEKGDIPEGYSVSREKKERFSLILESASTNQTSMYLCASNRGRSGQETQYFGPGTRLLVL.

This clone was recorded once. The chain combines TRBV14 with TRBJ2-5; 9 nucleotides line up with TRBD1. V was clipped by 1 base and J by 3 bases; unmatched bases: 9. Germline V gives CDR1 SGHDN, CDR2 FVKESK. The CDR3 extends over 17 amino acids. CDR3 amino acids: CASSQGGTGPNEETQYF. The CDR3 DNA reads TGTGCCAGCAGCCAAGGAGGGACAGGGCCAAATGAAGAGACCCAGTACTTC.

The chain's CDR3 is CASVGQGLNEQFF. The CDR3 bases are TGCGCCAGCGTGGGACAGGGGTTGAATGAGCAGTTCTTC. This sequence joins TRBV5-1 and TRBJ2-1; 10 bases fit TRBD1. Trimming at V came to 7 bases and at J to 7 bases, leaving 5 bases not matched to a gene. CDR1 SGHRS and CDR2 YFSETQ come from the germline V gene. This CDR3 comprises 13 residues.

The rearrangement uses TRBV7-8 and TRBJ1-2, with 11 positions matching TRBD1. The CDR3 length is 16 residues. The germline V gene encodes CDR1 SGHVS and CDR2 FQNEAQ. V was clipped by 4 bases and J by 4 bases; unmatched bases: 8. The CDR3 bases are TGTGCCAGCAGCTCCCGGGACAGGGGGTTCAGCTATGGCTACACCTTC. It translates to CASSSRDRGFSYGYTF.

The chain joins TRBV5-4 to TRBJ1-3; D is undetermined. Trimming pared 0 bases from V and 0 bases from J, leaving 16 bases between. From germline, CDR1 is SGHNT and CDR2 YYREEE (reference sequence). The CDR3 contains 18 residues. The CDR3 nucleotides are TGTGCCAGCAGCTTGGCAGGAAGTGCGGTGAGCTCTGGAAACACCATATATTTT. It yields the protein CASSLAGSAVSSGNTIYF.

This clone was counted between two and nine times. J is TRBJ2-7 and V is TRBV28, with TRBD2 as a possible D gene (5 bases). Trimming stripped 6 bases from V and 5 bases from J, with 17 bases between. The CDR3 contains 14 residues. The germline V gene encodes CDR1 MDHEN and CDR2 SYDVKM. CDR3 amino acids: CASSLPPGWHEQYF. CDR3 coding DNA: TGTGCCAGCAGCTTACCCCCGGGGTGGCACGAGCAGTACTTC.

The genes are TRBV6-5 and TRBJ2-6; D not resolved. Germline lookup yields CDR1 MNHEY and CDR2 SVGAGI. V dropped 6 bases and J dropped 0 bases, with 6 bases sitting between them. The length of the CDR3 is 14 residues. The CDR3 region has the DNA TGTGCCAGCAGCTCCGACTCTGGGGCCAACGTCCTGACTTTC. This gives the protein CASSSDSGANVLTF.